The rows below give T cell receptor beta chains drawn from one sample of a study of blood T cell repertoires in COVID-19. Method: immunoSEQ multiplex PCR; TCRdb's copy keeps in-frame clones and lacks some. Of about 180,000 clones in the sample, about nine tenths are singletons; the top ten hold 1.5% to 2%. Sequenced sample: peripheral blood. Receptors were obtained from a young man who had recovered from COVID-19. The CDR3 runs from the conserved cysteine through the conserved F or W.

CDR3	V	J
CASSQDFGVAGGLRSSYNEQFF	TRBV3-1/TRBV3-2	TRBJ2-1
CASSLVNTEAFF	TRBV12-3/TRBV12-4	TRBJ1-1
CASSHDTHEQYF	TRBV3-1/TRBV3-2	TRBJ2-7
CASSLSSYEQYF	TRBV13	TRBJ2-7
CASSFAGQGVGDTQYF	TRBV5-1	TRBJ2-3
CASSEQTGGGQPQHF	TRBV6-1	TRBJ1-5
CATSDSDGTGGSGTDTQYF	TRBV24-1	TRBJ2-3
CASSLGSGRSSYNEQFF	TRBV7-3	TRBJ2-1
CASSYSLTVQETQYF	TRBV6-5	TRBJ2-5
CASSQELVGLAYEQYF	TRBV4-3	TRBJ2-7
CASSQPAPGQGAGELFF	TRBV5-1	TRBJ2-2
CASSDQAGGYGYTF	TRBV6-4	TRBJ1-2
CSAGPYLQHF	TRBV20-1	TRBJ1-5
CASSTSGSWNTGELFF	TRBV9	TRBJ2-2
CASSTTGGGTEAFF	TRBV5-1	TRBJ1-1
CASSLDPRGRGNTIYF	TRBV5-6	TRBJ1-3
CAISGLAGGLDTQYF	TRBV10-3	TRBJ2-3
CASTGGDFAFQETQYF	TRBV7-9	TRBJ2-5
CASSTPGTGSYEQYF	TRBV28	TRBJ2-7
CASIFESLATEAFF	TRBV6-5	TRBJ1-1
CASSSLTSGGKGYNEQFF	TRBV7-9	TRBJ2-1
CASSLLPQSNQPQHF	TRBV7-2	TRBJ1-5
CASSRAGHEQYF	TRBV6-5	TRBJ2-7
CASSPGTGATYEQYF	TRBV18	TRBJ2-7
CASSVDLGQGYEQYF	TRBV9	TRBJ2-7
CASSLVTGVYNEQFF	TRBV5-1	TRBJ2-1
CATGEATDTQYF	TRBV28	TRBJ2-3
CASSPDWKLAKNIQYF	TRBV4-2	TRBJ2-4
CASSYFGDTEAFF	TRBV6-5	TRBJ1-1
CASSRGMNTEAFF	TRBV2	TRBJ1-1
CASSLGAYTQYF	TRBV28	TRBJ2-3
CSVLLFATDTQYF	TRBV29-1	TRBJ2-3
CASRRQGTSYGYTF	TRBV6-5	TRBJ1-2
CASSAGTSGSNEQFF	TRBV9	TRBJ2-1
CATGGQTNTGELFF	TRBV5-4	TRBJ2-2
CARGMEGGRAPRWNEQFF	TRBV19	TRBJ2-1
CSVDAPDRGQYF	TRBV29-1	TRBJ2-7
CASSFDRALAKNIQYF	TRBV11-2	TRBJ2-4
CASSLAGFNEQFF	TRBV5-1	TRBJ2-1
CSVSGTGIYEQYF	TRBV29-1	TRBJ2-7
CASSLGAGLVDTEAFF	TRBV7-9	TRBJ1-1
CASSWTGDPDTQYF	TRBV6-5	TRBJ2-3
CASKGQGGSPLHF	TRBV6-5	TRBJ1-6
CASSQDPGVGNQPQHF	TRBV3-1/TRBV3-2	TRBJ1-5
CASSRIAGAYNEQFF	TRBV5-5	TRBJ2-1
CASSLDGLSYEQYF	TRBV5-6	TRBJ2-7
CASLTRDRGGQPQHF	TRBV19	TRBJ1-5
CASSPDRALIYEQYF	TRBV4-3	TRBJ2-7
CASSQGTGRGQPQHF	TRBV4-3	TRBJ1-5
CASSVAGGPASGSSYNEQFF	TRBV9	TRBJ2-1
CASSEEGAGNTEAFF	TRBV2	TRBJ1-1
CASSLLGGEQFF	TRBV28	TRBJ2-1
CASSLGQGPFNQPQHF	TRBV7-8	TRBJ1-5
CASSSRRGEAGANVLTF	TRBV7-9	TRBJ2-6
CASGQGAGATEAFF	TRBV9	TRBJ1-1
CASSWTGVGNTIYF	TRBV7-2	TRBJ1-3
CASSLAQGAWETQYF	TRBV7-7	TRBJ2-5
CASSQVPGANSYNEQFF	TRBV4-3	TRBJ2-1
CASSLASGSGNEQFF	TRBV5-1	TRBJ2-1